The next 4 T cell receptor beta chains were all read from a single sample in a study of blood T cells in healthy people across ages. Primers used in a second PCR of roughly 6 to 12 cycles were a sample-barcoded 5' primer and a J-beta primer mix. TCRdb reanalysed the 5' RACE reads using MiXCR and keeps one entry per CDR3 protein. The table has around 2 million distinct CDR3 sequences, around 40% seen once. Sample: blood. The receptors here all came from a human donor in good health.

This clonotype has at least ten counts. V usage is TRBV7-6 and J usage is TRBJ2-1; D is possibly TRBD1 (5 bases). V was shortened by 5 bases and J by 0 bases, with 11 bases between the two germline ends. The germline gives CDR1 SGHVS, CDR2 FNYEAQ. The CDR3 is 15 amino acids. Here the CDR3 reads CASSPSGRSYNEQFF. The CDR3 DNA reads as TGTGCCAGCAGCCCCTCAGGGCGCTCCTACAATGAGCAGTTCTTC.

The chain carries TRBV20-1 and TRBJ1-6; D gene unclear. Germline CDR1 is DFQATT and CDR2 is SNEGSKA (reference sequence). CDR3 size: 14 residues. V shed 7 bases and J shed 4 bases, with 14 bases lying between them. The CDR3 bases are TGCAGTGTTAGGCCGGGAAATTATAATTCACCCCTCCACTTT. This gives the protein CSVRPGNYNSPLHF.

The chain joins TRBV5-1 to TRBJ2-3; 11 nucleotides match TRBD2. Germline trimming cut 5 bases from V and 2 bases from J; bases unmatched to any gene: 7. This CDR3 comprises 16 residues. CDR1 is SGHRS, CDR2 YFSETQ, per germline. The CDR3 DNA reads TGCGCCAGCAGGTCCGGGACTAGCGGCTCCACAGATACGCAGTATTTT. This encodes CASRSGTSGSTDTQYF.

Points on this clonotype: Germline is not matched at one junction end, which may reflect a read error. This chain's CDR3 is CVSSLTDRNAQYF. Here the CDR3 DNA reads TGTGTCAGCAGCTTAACGGACAGGAACGCGCAGTATTTT. The rearrangement uses TRBV7-3 and TRBJ2-3; the match to TRBD1 covers 7 bases. Germline-derived CDR1 and CDR2 are SGHTA and FQGTGA. The CDR3 spans 13 residues.